Listed below are T cell receptor beta chains from one sample, sequenced in a study of siplizumab effects on memory and regulatory T cells. The repertoire was sequenced with immunoSEQ multiplex PCR; TCRdb's copy has only in-frame clones and lacks some. The sample gives about 100,000 clones, around 92% of which show up once; just over 2.5% is in the top ten. The sequencing sample was made of CD4+ T cells sorted from blood. The receptors here all came from a human donor in good health. Some clones in this sample may be carry-over from other donors' samples. The CDR3 runs from the conserved cysteine through the conserved F or W. The D gene is left open where the match is weak. Clone size, where shown, is once, few, many, or a class for clones that have expanded.

clone_size,d_call,v_call,j_call,cdr3_aa,cdr3_nt
-,-,TRBV6-1,TRBJ2-2,CASSELPHTGELFF,TGTGCCAGCAGTGAACTACCGCACACCGGGGAGCTGTTTTTT
-,TRBD1,TRBV5-1,TRBJ2-1,CASSLTGGNNEQFF,TGCGCCAGCAGCTTGACAGGGGGAAATAATGAGCAGTTCTTC
-,TRBD2,TRBV30,TRBJ2-1,CAWPGSGAQDEQFF,TGTGCCTGGCCGGGGAGCGGGGCCCAGGACGAGCAGTTCTTC
once,-,TRBV25-1,TRBJ2-3,CASSEVSTPDTQYF,TGTGCCAGCAGTGAAGTTTCCACTCCAGATACGCAGTATTTT
once,TRBD1,TRBV2,TRBJ2-3,CASSEDRGLMGGTQYF,TGTGCCAGCAGTGAAGACAGGGGGTTAATGGGGGGTACGCAGTATTTT
-,TRBD2,TRBV5-6,TRBJ2-7,CASSLAFRAGGVKYEQYF,TGTGCCAGCAGCTTGGCGTTTCGAGCGGGAGGAGTCAAGTACGAGCAGTACTTC
-,-,TRBV15,TRBJ1-4,CATSREGIALEKLFF,TGTGCCACCAGCAGAGAGGGCATTGCCCTTGAAAAACTGTTTTTT
once,TRBD2,TRBV28,TRBJ2-3,CASGTSGRGTDTQYF,TGTGCCAGCGGAACTAGCGGGAGGGGCACAGATACGCAGTATTTT
-,-,TRBV11-3,TRBJ2-2,CASSFLASTGELFF,TGTGCCAGCAGCTTCCTAGCGTCCACCGGGGAGCTGTTTTTT
-,TRBD2,TRBV5-8,TRBJ2-5,CASSRSGRGFGETQYF,TGTGCCAGCAGCCGTAGCGGGAGGGGATTCGGGGAGACCCAGTACTTC
-,-,TRBV6-1,TRBJ2-7,CGTRGTLEQYF,TGTGGGACTCGGGGGACTCTCGAGCAGTACTTC
-,-,TRBV6-4,TRBJ2-2,CASGLGPGELFF,TGTGCCAGCGGCTTAGGCCCCGGGGAGCTGTTTTTT
few,-,TRBV5-1,TRBJ2-2,CASSPSGGALGELFF,TGCGCCAGCAGCCCCAGTGGGGGGGCACTGGGGGAGCTGTTTTTT
-,TRBD2,TRBV4-1,TRBJ2-7,CASSEVSGISYEQYF,TGCGCCAGCAGCGAAGTTAGCGGGATCTCCTACGAGCAGTACTTC
-,TRBD1,TRBV5-4,TRBJ1-1,CASSLAWAGGRTEAFF,TGTGCCAGCAGCTTGGCTTGGGCAGGGGGAAGGACTGAAGCTTTCTTT
-,-,TRBV6-5,TRBJ1-1,CASSYSTAGGTEAFF,TGTGCCAGCAGTTACTCGACTGCGGGGGGCACTGAAGCTTTCTTT
-,-,TRBV19,TRBJ2-3,CASSTRLADTQYF,TGTGCCAGTAGTACCCGACTGGCAGATACGCAGTATTTT
once,-,TRBV11-3,TRBJ2-3,CASSLVRADTQYF,TGTGCCAGCAGCTTAGTCCGGGCAGATACGCAGTATTTT
-,TRBD2,TRBV7-2,TRBJ2-1,CASSFSAGGPGEQFF,TGTGCCAGCAGCTTCTCAGCGGGAGGGCCGGGTGAGCAGTTCTTC
-,-,TRBV5-1,TRBJ2-1,CASTQQLGSYNEQFF,TGCGCCAGCACCCAACAACTAGGGTCCTACAATGAGCAGTTCTTC
-,-,TRBV6-1,TRBJ2-5,CASSEVWGLETQYF,TGTGCCAGCAGTGAAGTTTGGGGATTAGAGACCCAGTACTTC
-,TRBD2,TRBV5-4,TRBJ2-1,CASSFRTSGIQREQFF,TGTGCCAGCAGCTTTCGGACTAGCGGGATTCAGCGTGAGCAGTTCTTC
-,-,TRBV25-1,TRBJ2-7,CASSANLPPSTYEQYF,TGTGCCAGCAGCGCAAACCTCCCCCCGTCCACCTACGAGCAGTACTTC